The T cell receptor (beta chain) under discussion was sequenced for a study of cytomegalovirus exposure and HLA in healthy donors. The PCR made use of 60 Vbeta and 13 Jbeta primers. Assay used: immunoSEQ multiplex PCR; TCRdb lists only in-frame clones, some missing. The sample shows around 140,000 clones, roughly 74% of them seen only once. The donors gave bone marrow, and they were healthy. Worth noting for this clone: Its matching antigen is unknown.

Points from the study as a whole: Investigators reported more than 150 TCR beta chains as tied to cytomegalovirus. The dataset shows that most TCR sequences were rare, while some public TCRs occurred in many donors.

The CDR3 is made up of 16 amino acids. V lost 9 bases and J lost 6; bases outside the gene matches: 14. Germline V lookup: CDR1 LNHDA, CDR2 SQIVND (reference sequence). Sequenced material: PBMCs. This sequence was found in a woman aged 40 to 49 in good health and CMV-seropositive. J is TRBJ2-2 and V is TRBV19, with 9 bases that match TRBD1. DNA of the CDR3: TGTGCCAGCACCCCCCGGGACAGGGTTGATGCCGGGGAGCTGTTTTTT. Amino acids: CASTPRDRVDAGELFF. Supplemented by reference TRBV19 and TRBJ2-2, the full variable domain reads DGGITQSPKYLFRKEGQNVTLSCEQNLNHDAMYWYRQDPGQGLRLIYYSQIVNDFQKGDIAEGYSVSREKKESFPLTVTSAQKNPTAFYLCASTPRDRVDAGELFFGEGSRLTVL.